The 25 T cell receptor beta chains in this list originate from one sample, sequenced in a study of T cells in Graves' hyperthyroidism and ophthalmopathy. From RNA transcripts, TCR beta CDR3 regions were amplified. First-round RT-PCR with HTBI primers amplified the TCR CDR3 region. TCRdb ran MiXCR on the multiplex PCR reads and lists one entry per CDR3 protein. The table includes about 420,000 distinct CDR3 sequences, roughly 13% detected once. The specimen sequenced was blood. The origin of the receptors is a woman aged 18-29 years with Graves' hyperthyroidism.

Many counts were recorded for this clonotype. The chain has TRBV20-1 and TRBJ1-2; 7 bases fit TRBD1. CDR1 and CDR2 (germline): DFQATT, SNEGSKA (reference sequence). The CDR3 has 14 amino acids. After removal of 2 bases from V and 2 bases from J, the junction contained 5 bases not matched to a gene. The CDR3 bases are TGCAGTGCTAGATTCGGGGACAGCAACTATGGCTACACCTTC. This codes for CSARFGDSNYGYTF.

This clonotype was detected ten times or more. CDR3 DNA sequence: TGCGCCAGCAGGAGGACGATCTACGAGCAGTACTTC. Its translation: CASRRTIYEQYF. J is TRBJ2-7 and V is TRBV5-1, with unresolved D. This CDR3 comprises 12 residues. V was clipped by 5 bases and J by 3 bases, with 9 bases between them. The V gene's germline CDR1 is SGHRS and CDR2 YFSETQ. The full variable domain, its missing parts supplied by reference TRBV5-1 and TRBJ2-7, is KAGVTQTPRYLIKTRGQQVTLSCSPISGHRSVSWYQQTPGQGLQFLFEYFSETQRNKGNFPGRFSGRQFSNSRSEMNVSTLELGDSALYLCASRRTIYEQYFGPGTRLTVT.

This clonotype was recorded at least ten times. The chain recombines TRBV29-1 with TRBJ2-7; D possibly corresponds to TRBD2 (5 bases). Germline lookup yields CDR1 SQVTM and CDR2 ANQGSEA. V was pared by 4 bases and J by 2 bases, with 12 bases between. The CDR3 loop spans 13 amino acids. CDR3 protein: CSVVSGEAYEQYF. The DNA of the CDR3 is TGCAGCGTTGTAAGCGGCGAGGCCTACGAGCAGTACTTC.

This clonotype was recorded many times. This CDR3 reads CASSEGQGNTEAFF. CDR3 bases: TGTGCCAGCAGTGAGGGACAGGGTAACACTGAAGCTTTCTTT. The genes are TRBV6-1 and TRBJ1-1; 9 nucleotides line up with TRBD1. Per the germline V gene, CDR1 is MNHNS and CDR2 is SASEGT. After removal of 3 bases from V and 2 bases from J, the junction contained 1 base not matched to a gene. This CDR3 spans 14 amino acids.

The chain joins TRBV11-2 to TRBJ1-5; D gene ambiguous. V was shortened by 3 bases and J by 3 bases, with 12 bases between the two germline ends. Germline V gene data show CDR1 as SGHAT and CDR2 as FQNNGV. This CDR3 is built from 15 residues. The CDR3 DNA is TGTGCCAGCAGCTTTGTGGCAGGCCACAATCAGCCCCAGCATTTT. Translating gives CASSFVAGHNQPQHF.

The chain links TRBV6-1 to TRBJ1-6; a possible D gene is TRBD1 (5 bases). This CDR3 spans 16 amino acids. The V end lost 6 bases, the J end lost 14 bases, and 26 bases lay between the germline ends. CDR1 MNHNS and CDR2 SASEGT come from the germline V gene. The CDR3 loop is CASSIYPRAGLGALHF. The CDR3, as DNA: TGTGCCAGCAGCATATACCCCCGGGCCGGGCTGGGGGCCCTCCACTTT.

This clonotype was recorded at least ten times. Here the CDR3 reads CASRPGLAGPTDTQYF. In DNA, the CDR3 is TGTGCCAGCAGGCCGGGACTAGCGGGACCCACAGATACGCAGTATTTT. The J gene is TRBJ2-3, the V gene TRBV6-2 or TRBV6-3, with 13 bases aligning to TRBD2. With 6 bases clipped from V and 2 bases from J, the junction kept 5 bases outside the gene matches. The CDR3 is 16 amino acids. Germline V gene lookup returns CDR1 MNHEY and CDR2 SVGEGT.

This clonotype has a count of ten or more. This rearrangement joins TRBV28 to TRBJ2-7; maybe TRBD2 (6 bases). The CDR3 runs 14 residues. V was pared by 6 bases and J by 6 bases, with 18 bases between. Germline values: CDR1 MDHEN, CDR2 SYDVKM. The CDR3 DNA is TGTGCCAGCAGGTTAGGTTCGGGGGAGCGCGAGCAGTACTTC. This sequence encodes CASRLGSGEREQYF.

Ten or more counts support this clonotype. The gene calls are TRBV28 and TRBJ1-2; D is unclear. This CDR3 is built from 13 residues. Trimming removed 8 bases from V and 0 bases from J, with 10 bases in between. CDR1 is MDHEN and CDR2 is SYDVKM in the germline V gene. CDR3 protein: CASRWQANYGYTF. The CDR3 nucleotides read TGTGCCAGCCGGTGGCAGGCTAACTATGGCTACACCTTC.

This clonotype was recorded a few times. V gene TRBV28 combines with J gene TRBJ2-3, with D uncertain. CDR1 is MDHEN and CDR2 is SYDVKM in the germline V gene. The ends were cut back, 1 base at V and 2 bases at J, with 16 bases in the middle. This CDR3 comprises 17 residues. The DNA for the CDR3 is TGTGCCAGCAGTTTATTCTATCGCCAATTGGACACAGATACGCAGTATTTT. Translation gives CASSLFYRQLDTDTQYF.

Ten or more counts support this clonotype. The chain recombines TRBV12-5 with TRBJ2-1; possible D gene TRBD1, 7 bases. Trimming stripped 5 bases from V and 6 bases from J, with 11 bases between. In germline, CDR1 is LGHNT, CDR2 FRNRAP. This CDR3 is 13 amino acids long. The CDR3 spells CASGAGTVNEQFF. As DNA, the CDR3 is TGTGCTAGTGGTGCGGGGACAGTCAATGAGCAGTTCTTC.

This clonotype was counted a few times. V is TRBV27 and J is TRBJ1-6, with unresolved D. CDR1 and CDR2 from the germline V gene are MNHEY and SMNVEV (reference sequence). V was cut by 2 bases and J by 0 bases, with 20 bases left in between. This CDR3 is built from 20 residues. CDR3 sequence: CASSLRPILPQSSYNSPLHF. The CDR3 nucleotides are TGTGCCAGCAGTTTACGTCCGATTCTACCCCAGAGCTCCTATAATTCACCCCTCCACTTT.

This chain uses TRBV6-2 or TRBV6-3 with TRBJ2-6, with D perhaps being TRBD1 or TRBD2 (5 bases each). The V and J ends lost 6 bases and 0 bases respectively, with 18 bases between them. CDR3 size: 18 residues. Germline values: CDR1 MNHEY, CDR2 SVGEGT. The CDR3 sequence: CASRPGIRGRSGANVLTF. CDR3 nucleotides: TGTGCCAGCAGGCCCGGTATCCGGGGACGCTCTGGGGCCAACGTCCTGACTTTC.

The table lists this clonotype with a few counts. This rearrangement joins TRBV13 to TRBJ2-5, with 9 bases fitting TRBD2. This CDR3 has 15 residues. After removal of 4 bases from V and 1 base from J, the junction contained 4 bases not matched to a gene. Germline V CDR1 and CDR2: PRHDT, FYEKMQ (reference sequence). The DNA for the CDR3 is TGTGCCAGCAGCTCGAGCGGGAGGCTCCAAGAGACCCAGTACTTC. Residues: CASSSSGRLQETQYF.

In its sample, this clonotype was seen a few times. The chain is built from TRBV25-1 and TRBJ1-2, with 7 positions matching TRBD1. The germline CDR1 and CDR2 sequences are MGHDK and SYGVNS. After removal of 1 base from V and 0 bases from J, the junction contained 5 bases not matched to a gene. CDR3 length: 16 residues. CDR3 protein: CASSEWWGTANYGYTF. The CDR3 nucleotides are TGTGCCAGCAGTGAATGGTGGGGGACAGCTAACTATGGCTACACCTTC.

This clonotype appeared many times. The chain links TRBV28 to TRBJ1-2; D possibly corresponds to TRBD1 (6 bases). The CDR3 is 13 amino acids. Trimming pared 5 bases from V and 6 bases from J, leaving 13 bases between. Germline V lookup: CDR1 MDHEN, CDR2 SYDVKM. As DNA, the CDR3 is TGTGCCAGCAGTATCCAGGGGCATCATGGCTACACCTTC. Translated, it gives CASSIQGHHGYTF.

This chain uses TRBV12-3 or TRBV12-4 with TRBJ1-6; unclear D gene. The CDR3 consists of 15 residues. Trimming stripped 3 bases from V and 0 bases from J, with 6 bases between. The CDR3 nucleotides read TGTGCCAGCAGTTTGGAGGGCTCCTATAATTCACCCCTCCACTTT. Translating it yields CASSLEGSYNSPLHF.

This clonotype was counted at least ten times. This chain connects TRBV6-2 or TRBV6-3 to TRBJ2-3; TRBD2 matches at 12 bases. This CDR3 region has 15 residues. The germline CDR1 and CDR2 sequences are MNHEY and SVGEGT. The V segment lost 4 bases and the J segment 6 bases; nucleotides outside the gene matches: 5. CDR3 region: CASSWTSGIQDTQYF. The CDR3 nucleotides read TGTGCCAGCAGTTGGACTAGCGGGATACAGGATACGCAGTATTTT.

This clonotype came up many times. The rearrangement uses TRBV6-1 and TRBJ1-5; 7 nucleotides line up with TRBD1. The V gene end was trimmed by 2 bases and the J gene end by 3 bases; junction bases not matched to a gene: 7. The CDR3 loop spans 16 amino acids. From germline, CDR1 is MNHNS and CDR2 SASEGT. The CDR3 DNA follows: TGTGCCAGCAGTGAATCGTCCAGGGGGTACAATCAGCCCCAGCATTTT. It translates to CASSESSRGYNQPQHF.

This clonotype was counted at least ten times. The V gene is TRBV7-2, the J gene TRBJ1-3, with unresolved D. Germline CDR1 SGHTA, CDR2 FQGNSA. Trimming took 5 bases from V and 4 from J, leaving 12 bases between them. CDR3 length: 14 residues. The CDR3 region has the DNA TGTGCCAGCAGCGCACAGTTATTCGGAAACACCATATATTTT. Residues: CASSAQLFGNTIYF.

This clonotype was observed a handful of times. A much larger clone sits a single nucleotide away, making a read error possible. V gene TRBV9 combines with J gene TRBJ2-5, with D tentatively TRBD2 (6 bases). V was pared by 0 bases and J by 5 bases, with 14 bases between. This CDR3 region has 15 residues. Germline assignment: CDR1 SGDLS and CDR2 YYNGEE. The CDR3 nucleotides read TGTGCCAGCAGCGTAGGACGGGGGAGTAGGGAGACCCAGTACTTC. This translates into CASSVGRGSRETQYF.

This chain uses TRBV7-9 with TRBJ2-2; D is uncertain. The CDR3 consists of 13 residues. Germline CDR1 and CDR2: SEHNR and FQNEAQ (reference sequence). V dropped 1 base and J dropped 7 bases, with 7 bases sitting between them. The CDR3 region is CASSLGGHGELFF. CDR3 bases: TGTGCCAGCAGCTTAGGAGGTCACGGGGAGCTGTTTTTT. Drawing the rest from reference TRBV7-9 and TRBJ2-2, the complete variable domain is DTGVSQNPRHKITKRGQNVTFRCDPISEHNRLYWYRQTLGQGPEFLTYFQNEAQLEKSRLLSDRFSAERPKGSFSTLEIQRTEQGDSAMYLCASSLGGHGELFFGEGSRLTVL.

This clonotype turned up a few times. The rearrangement uses TRBV24-1 and TRBJ1-4; possible D gene TRBD1, 6 bases. V gave up 5 bases and J gave up 2 bases, with 11 bases separating them. The CDR3 runs to 15 residues. The germline V gene has CDR1 KGHDR and CDR2 SFDVKD. As DNA, the CDR3 is TGTGCCACCAGTGGGGGGGCGTCGACTAATGAAAAACTGTTTTTT. Translating it yields CATSGGASTNEKLFF.

Many counts were recorded for this clonotype. This rearrangement joins TRBV7-9 to TRBJ2-3; D ambiguous. This CDR3 contains 15 residues. Per the germline V gene, CDR1 is SEHNR and CDR2 is FQNEAQ (reference sequence). Trimming pared 4 bases from V and 0 bases from J, leaving 11 bases between. The CDR3 DNA reads as TGTGCCAGCAGCTCCCTGGGCAGTAGCACAGATACGCAGTATTTT. Translated: CASSSLGSSTDTQYF.

This clonotype was detected only a few times. V usage is TRBV7-9 and J usage is TRBJ2-2, with 7 bases aligning to TRBD1. J lost 1 base, V lost 8 bases, and 4 bases had no gene match. This CDR3 comprises 14 residues. Per germline, CDR1 SEHNR and CDR2 FQNEAQ (reference sequence). CDR3 residues: CASQRQGNTGELFF. In DNA, the CDR3 is TGTGCCAGCCAGCGACAGGGGAACACCGGGGAGCTGTTTTTT.